Presented here are 28 T cell receptor beta chains from one specimen sequenced in a study of shared clonotypes between healthy human individuals. The data were produced by immunoSEQ multiplex PCR, yet TCRdb's version contains in-frame clones alone and is incomplete. This sample carries around 700,000 clones, about 90% of them seen once, and the ten largest clones take approximately 22%. Naivety among CD8 cells was defined by CD45RO negativity and positive CCR7 selection, thereby excluding terminally differentiated effector memory CD45RA+ cells. Sample: naive CD8+ T cells sorted from blood. Every receptor here comes from a young man in good health.

V gene TRBV7-9 combines with J gene TRBJ2-1, with 7 bases lining up with TRBD2. This CDR3 contains 15 residues. J gave up 0 bases and V 3 bases, and 2 bases lay outside the gene matches. Germline V CDR1 and CDR2: SEHNR, FQNEAQ (reference sequence). This CDR3 reads CASSFTSDSYNEQFF. CDR3 bases: TGTGCCAGCAGCTTCACTAGCGACTCCTACAATGAGCAGTTCTTC. The full variable domain, its missing parts supplied by reference TRBV7-9 and TRBJ2-1, is DTGVSQNPRHKITKRGQNVTFRCDPISEHNRLYWYRQTLGQGPEFLTYFQNEAQLEKSRLLSDRFSAERPKGSFSTLEIQRTEQGDSAMYLCASSFTSDSYNEQFFGPGTRLTVL.

Here the CDR3 DNA reads TGTGCCAGCAGCGTAGATGGGAATACTGGAAACACCATATATTTT. Protein: CASSVDGNTGNTIYF. The chain links TRBV9 to TRBJ1-3; D remains ambiguous. This CDR3 is 15 amino acids long. Deletions cut 0 bases from V and 2 bases from J, with 9 bases between. Germline V gene lookup returns CDR1 SGDLS and CDR2 YYNGEE.

There are a few counts of this clone. The CDR3 region has the DNA TGTGCCAGCAGGGAGCAGGGGGCTAACTATGGCTACACCTTC. The encoded protein is CASREQGANYGYTF. V is TRBV27 and J is TRBJ1-2, with 7 bases that match TRBD1. Germline CDR1 reads MNHEY; CDR2 reads SMNVEV (reference sequence). V trimming: 6 bases; J trimming: 0 bases; junction bases outside the gene matches: 4. This CDR3 is 14 amino acids long.

V and J are TRBV28 and TRBJ2-7, with 8 positions matching TRBD2. CDR3 length: 14 residues. Germline-derived CDR1 and CDR2 are MDHEN and SYDVKM. The junction had 10 bases not matched to a gene; V was cut back by 6 bases and J by 6 bases. CDR3 DNA: TGTGCCAGCAGCCAACGACTAGCGATGCGCGAGCAGTACTTC. Its protein is CASSQRLAMREQYF.

The V call is TRBV18, the J call TRBJ2-3; D gene uncertain. The V end lost 2 bases, the J end lost 1 base, and 10 bases lay between the germline ends. Germline CDR1 KGHSH, CDR2 LQKENI. This CDR3 is 15 amino acids long. CDR3: CASSPVLAGTDTQYF. In nucleotides, the CDR3 is TGTGCCAGCTCACCAGTACTCGCTGGCACAGATACGCAGTATTTT.

V is TRBV7-9 and J is TRBJ2-1, with 9 bases identical to TRBD1. Trimming cost V 5 bases and J 14 bases; bases outside gene matches: 10. Germline V lookup: CDR1 SEHNR, CDR2 FQNEAQ (reference sequence). CDR3 length equals 13 residues. Written as DNA, the CDR3 is TGTGCCAGCAGCCCTACCTCTGGACAGGGGAAGTTCTTC. Encoded protein: CASSPTSGQGKFF.

The chain couples TRBV28 to TRBJ2-7; TRBD2 agrees at 8 bases. Unmatched junction bases numbered 18, after V lost 6 bases and J lost 2 bases. Germline assignment: CDR1 MDHEN and CDR2 SYDVKM. This CDR3 is built from 18 residues. CDR3 sequence reads: CASSPPWIRGRPTYEQYF. DNA for the CDR3: TGTGCCAGCAGCCCCCCCTGGATTCGCGGGAGGCCCACCTACGAGCAGTACTTC.

V gene TRBV5-4 combines with J gene TRBJ1-4, with D hard to call. The CDR3 is 12 amino acids. V lost 4 bases and J 7 bases, leaving 8 bases between the germline ends. In germline, CDR1 is SGHNT, CDR2 YYREEE (reference sequence). CDR3 sequence reads: CASSPDGEKLFF. CDR3 sequence (DNA): TGTGCCAGCAGCCCGGACGGTGAAAAACTGTTTTTT.

The chain links TRBV7-2 to TRBJ2-2, with D perhaps matching TRBD2 (6 bases). CDR3 length: 16 residues. Germline V gives CDR1 SGHTA, CDR2 FQGNSA. Deletions cut 1 base from V and 1 base from J, with 10 bases between. Here the CDR3 reads CASSLGGSGNTGELFF. In DNA, the CDR3 is TGTGCCAGCAGCTTAGGCGGTAGCGGGAACACCGGGGAGCTGTTTTTT.

The J gene is TRBJ1-1, the V gene TRBV4-2, with 8 bases matching TRBD1. Germline CDR1 reads LGHNA; CDR2 reads YNFKEQ. The ends lost 6 bases at V and 1 base at J; junction bases unmatched: 7. This CDR3 contains 15 residues. Written as DNA, the CDR3 is TGTGCCAGCAGAAAATTGACAGGGGAGAACACTGAAGCTTTCTTT. Translating it yields CASRKLTGENTEAFF.

V is TRBV19 and J is TRBJ2-1; 8 positions match TRBD2. Germline loops: CDR1 LNHDA, CDR2 SQIVND (reference sequence). This CDR3 has 16 residues. V was clipped by 0 bases and J by 5 bases; unmatched bases: 6. CDR3 DNA: TGTGCCAGTAGTATAGACCCTGGACTAGCCGACAATGAGCAGTTCTTC. This encodes CASSIDPGLADNEQFF. Complete variable domain (other parts from reference TRBV19 and TRBJ2-1): DGGITQSPKYLFRKEGQNVTLSCEQNLNHDAMYWYRQDPGQGLRLIYYSQIVNDFQKGDIAEGYSVSREKKESFPLTVTSAQKNPTAFYLCASSIDPGLADNEQFFGPGTRLTVL.

In this sample, this clone turned up once. V usage is TRBV19 and J usage is TRBJ2-7, with D maybe TRBD1 (5 bases). CDR3 size: 14 residues. The V end was cut by 2 bases, the J end by 5 bases, with 13 bases between. Germline lookup yields CDR1 LNHDA and CDR2 SQIVND (reference sequence). As DNA, the CDR3 is TGTGCCAGTAGTATACAGGGATCTCCCGACGAGCAGTACTTC. It encodes CASSIQGSPDEQYF. The variable domain in full, completed from reference TRBV19 and TRBJ2-7, reads DGGITQSPKYLFRKEGQNVTLSCEQNLNHDAMYWYRQDPGQGLRLIYYSQIVNDFQKGDIAEGYSVSREKKESFPLTVTSAQKNPTAFYLCASSIQGSPDEQYFGPGTRLTVT.

The sample holds one count of this clone. This sequence joins TRBV27 and TRBJ2-1; 12 nucleotides match TRBD2. CDR1 is MNHEY and CDR2 is SMNVEV in the germline V gene (reference sequence). The CDR3 runs to 15 residues. The ends lost 6 bases at V and 7 bases at J; junction bases unmatched: 7. DNA for the CDR3: TGTGCCAGCAGACCCACTAGCGGGAGGCGAAATGAGCAGTTCTTC. Translation: CASRPTSGRRNEQFF.

The gene calls are TRBV6-6 and TRBJ2-7, with 11 bases fitting TRBD1. V lost 6 bases and J lost 3; bases outside the gene matches: 4. This CDR3 spans 14 amino acids. Germline CDR1 MNHNY, CDR2 SVGAGI (reference sequence). The CDR3 sequence: CASSGQGAFYEQYF. CDR3 in DNA: TGTGCCAGCAGCGGACAGGGGGCCTTCTACGAGCAGTACTTC.

The chain employs TRBV7-3 and TRBJ1-1; D is ambiguous. V lost 6 bases and J lost 0, with 8 bases in between. The CDR3 covers 13 residues. Germline V gene data show CDR1 as SGHTA and CDR2 as FQGTGA. CDR3 sequence reads: CASSPIMNTEAFF. As DNA, the CDR3 is TGTGCCAGCAGTCCCATCATGAACACTGAAGCTTTCTTT.

The V and J genes are TRBV10-3 and TRBJ2-7; the D call may be TRBD1 or TRBD2 (7 bases each). Germline V gives CDR1 ENHRY, CDR2 SYGVKD. CDR3 length: 17 residues. V shed 2 bases and J shed 2 bases, with 19 bases lying between them. The CDR3 coding sequence is TGTGCCATCAGTGAGCCAGGGGGAGGGGGGCCGACCTACGAGCAGTACTTC. It codes for CAISEPGGGGPTYEQYF.

The sample holds a few counts of this clone. The V call is TRBV9, the J call TRBJ2-1; 8 bases map to TRBD1. From germline, CDR1 is SGDLS and CDR2 YYNGEE. CDR3 length: 13 amino acids. After removal of 3 bases from V and 7 bases from J, the junction contained 3 bases not matched to a gene. CDR3 region: CASSDRGTNEQFF. CDR3 in DNA: TGTGCCAGCAGCGACAGGGGGACTAATGAGCAGTTCTTC.

J is TRBJ2-3 and V is TRBV6-5; D gene uncertain. The CDR3 extends over 13 amino acids. CDR1 and CDR2 (germline): MNHEY, SVGAGI. Trimming cost V 0 bases and J 6 bases, with 7 bases left between them. The CDR3 nucleotides are TGTGCCAGCAGTTACTCAGACGGGGATACGCAGTATTTT. Translated, it gives CASSYSDGDTQYF.

The CDR3 coding sequence is TGTGCCAGCAGTCCCGCCGGGACGCGGCCCTATGGCTACACCTTC. Translation gives CASSPAGTRPYGYTF. The rearrangement uses TRBV27 and TRBJ1-2; D is possibly TRBD1 (5 bases). The CDR3 has 15 amino acids. Deletions cut 5 bases from V and 4 bases from J, with 17 bases between. Germline CDR1 reads MNHEY; CDR2 reads SMNVEV (reference sequence).

The CDR3 protein is CASSGGRTGLYNEQFF. The CDR3 coding sequence is TGTGCCAGCAGCGGGGGTCGGACAGGGCTTTACAATGAGCAGTTCTTC. V is TRBV9 and J is TRBJ2-1; TRBD1 matches at 8 bases. The CDR3 runs to 16 residues. Germline CDR1 and CDR2: SGDLS and YYNGEE. V trimming: 3 bases; J trimming: 4 bases; junction bases outside the gene matches: 9.

The chain joins TRBV15 to TRBJ2-3; D assignment may be TRBD1 or TRBD2 (5 bases each). The length of the CDR3 is 16 residues. CDR1 LNHNV and CDR2 YYDKDF come from the germline V gene (reference sequence). V shed 5 bases and J shed 0 bases, with 15 bases lying between them. CDR3 coding DNA: TGTGCCACCAGCGCCAGGGAGTGGCCTAGCACAGATACGCAGTATTTT. Its protein is CATSAREWPSTDTQYF.

This clone was seen a single time. The chain employs TRBV19 and TRBJ1-1; D gene uncertain. Per germline, CDR1 LNHDA and CDR2 SQIVND (reference sequence). This CDR3 has 15 amino acids. V was clipped by 5 bases and J by 0 bases, with 13 bases between them. CDR3 sequence: CASSSFGSLNTEAFF. DNA for the CDR3: TGTGCCAGTAGTTCTTTCGGGAGCTTGAACACTGAAGCTTTCTTT.

The chain uses TRBV7-7 and TRBJ2-3; no firm D call. The germline V gene encodes CDR1 SSHAT and CDR2 FNYEAQ (reference sequence). V was clipped by 2 bases and J by 3 bases, with 18 bases between them. The CDR3 spans 17 residues. The CDR3 DNA sequence: TGTGCCAGCAGCTTAAACGAAAACACGGCCAGGACAGATACGCAGTATTTT. Amino acid sequence: CASSLNENTARTDTQYF.

J is TRBJ2-7 and V is TRBV7-9; 12 positions agree with TRBD2. This CDR3 is built from 15 residues. J gave up 6 bases and V 5 bases, and 8 bases lay outside the gene matches. The germline CDR1 and CDR2 sequences are SEHNR and FQNEAQ (reference sequence). CDR3 residues: CASSLETSGSSEQYF. CDR3 in DNA: TGTGCCAGCAGCCTTGAGACTAGCGGGAGCAGCGAGCAGTACTTC.

This clone was counted a single time. CDR3 sequence: CAWSGGTASTDTQYF. The CDR3 DNA reads TGTGCCTGGAGTGGGGGGACAGCCAGCACAGATACGCAGTATTTT. The chain employs TRBV30 and TRBJ2-3; 7 bases map to TRBD1. This CDR3 is built from 15 residues. Germline V lookup: CDR1 GTSNPN, CDR2 SVGIG (reference sequence). The junction had 4 bases not matched to a gene; V was cut back by 1 base and J by 0 bases. The variable domain in full, with the rest retrieved from reference TRBV30 and TRBJ2-3, is SQTIHQWPATLVQPVGSPLSLECTVEGTSNPNLYWYRQAAGRGLQLLFYSVGIGQISSEVPQNLSASRPQDRQFILSSKKLLLSDSGFYLCAWSGGTASTDTQYFGPGTRLTVL.

The chain joins TRBV11-2 to TRBJ2-1; TRBD1 matches 9 bases. V shed 3 bases and J 9 bases; nucleotides not matched to a gene: 9. The CDR3 extends over 15 amino acids. The germline V gene encodes CDR1 SGHAT and CDR2 FQNNGV. CDR3 sequence: CASSFLPGQGAEQFF. CDR3 bases: TGTGCCAGCAGCTTTCTCCCGGGACAGGGTGCTGAGCAGTTCTTC.

This chain connects TRBV7-2 to TRBJ2-5, with D tentatively TRBD2 (5 bases). V was cut by 6 bases and J by 0 bases, with 20 bases left in between. The CDR3 has 17 amino acids. Germline CDR1 reads SGHTA; CDR2 reads FQGNSA. The DNA of the CDR3 is TGTGCCAGCAGTTCAACTTGGAGCGGACCGTACCAAGAGACCCAGTACTTC. Residues: CASSSTWSGPYQETQYF.

The J gene is TRBJ1-5, the V gene TRBV19, with TRBD1 as a possible D gene (5 bases). The germline V gene has CDR1 LNHDA and CDR2 SQIVND (reference sequence). This CDR3 contains 15 residues. V lost 7 bases and J lost 0, with 13 bases in between. This CDR3 is CASKAPGLSNQPQHF. The CDR3 region has the DNA TGTGCCAGTAAAGCACCAGGGCTTAGCAATCAGCCCCAGCATTTT.